The clone carrying this TCR beta chain showed up many times. Its target is not known. These data are taken from a study of T-cell reconstitution after alpha-beta-depleted transplantation in children. General study points: Surviving recipient T cells and thymic progenitors produced the high day-60 TCRbeta diversity seen in some patients. Reports say that about two months after transplant, the alpha-beta T cells came out of several hundred graft clones that had expanded.

Unique molecular identifiers were used in preparing the TCRbeta library. From the PCR reads, TCRdb called clonotypes with MiXCR, one entry per CDR3 protein. In the table there are 250,000 or so distinct CDR3 sequences, around 7.8% of which are singletons. V gave up 3 bases and J gave up 5 bases, with 13 bases separating them. The CDR3 covers 14 residues. Germline loops: CDR1 MGHRA, CDR2 YSYEKL. The input for sequencing was PBMCs, mostly from graft donor cells, taken 180 days after TCRalphabeta/CD19-depleted stem cell transplant. This chain connects TRBV4-1 to TRBJ2-5, with TRBD1 as a possible D gene (5 bases). This TCR was recovered from a male patient aged 5 to 17 who had a stem cell transplant for acute lymphoblastic leukemia, so the T cells may come from the graft donor. CDR3 sequence (DNA): TGCGCCAGCAGCCACCCGACAGACGGGGAGACCCAGTACTTC. Protein: CASSHPTDGETQYF.